The 27 T cell receptor beta chains below come from one sample, sequenced in a study of T-cell reconstitution after alpha-beta-depleted transplantation in children. The TCRbeta library incorporated unique molecular identifiers. Each CDR3 protein gets one entry after TCRdb re-called the PCR reads with MiXCR. The sample lists hundreds of thousands of distinct CDR3 sequences, approximately 13% occurring once. Source: PBMCs, mostly from graft donor cells, taken 360 days after TCRalphabeta/CD19-depleted stem cell transplant. All receptors come from a male patient aged 10-17 years who had a stem cell transplant for acute myeloid leukemia, so the T cells may come from the graft donor.

The CDR3 region is CASSFSGLASTDTQYF. CDR3 DNA sequence: TGTGCCAGCAGCTTTTCGGGACTAGCGAGCACAGATACGCAGTATTTT. The V call is TRBV7-8, the J call TRBJ2-3; 10 bases agree with TRBD2. V shed 3 bases, J shed 0 bases, and the junction held 3 bases outside the gene matches. The CDR3 sequence is 16 residues long. CDR1 is SGHVS, CDR2 FQNEAQ, per germline. Using reference TRBV7-8 and TRBJ2-3 for the parts outside the CDR3, the full variable domain is GAGVSQSPRYKVAKRGQDVALRCDPISGHVSLFWYQQALGQGPEFLTYFQNEAQLDKSGLPSDRFFAERPEGSVSTLKIQRTQQEDSAVYLCASSFSGLASTDTQYFGPGTRLTVL.

This clonotype was seen a handful of times. V usage is TRBV28 and J usage is TRBJ2-7, with D perhaps being TRBD1 or TRBD2 (5 bases each). The CDR3 has 12 residues. In germline, CDR1 is MDHEN, CDR2 SYDVKM. V was trimmed by 7 bases and J by 4 bases, leaving 11 bases between them. This CDR3 reads CASTRDVYEQYF. As DNA, the CDR3 is TGTGCCAGCACCCGGGACGTTTACGAGCAGTACTTC. Supplemented by reference TRBV28 and TRBJ2-7, the full variable domain reads DVKVTQSSRYLVKRTGEKVFLECVQDMDHENMFWYRQDPGLGLRLIYFSYDVKMKEKGDIPEGYSVSREKKERFSLILESASTNQTSMYLCASTRDVYEQYFGPGTRLTVT.

This clonotype has at least ten counts. The gene calls are TRBV7-2 and TRBJ2-2, with D hard to call. Between the trimmed V and J ends, which lost 1 base and 0 bases, there was a span of 6 bases. Germline V CDR1 and CDR2: SGHTA, FQGNSA. The CDR3 is made up of 15 amino acids. The CDR3 region is CASSLVLANTGELFF. CDR3 nucleotide sequence: TGTGCCAGCAGCTTAGTCCTTGCGAACACCGGGGAGCTGTTTTTT. Combining the CDR3 with reference TRBV7-2 and TRBJ2-2 gives the whole variable domain GAGVSQSPSNKVTEKGKDVELRCDPISGHTALYWYRQSLGQGLEFLIYFQGNSAPDKSGLPSDRFSAERTGGSVSTLTIQRTQQEDSAVYLCASSLVLANTGELFFGEGSRLTVL.

This chain links TRBV10-3 with TRBJ2-5, with TRBD2 matching 9 bases. The ends lost 2 bases at V and 4 bases at J; junction bases unmatched: 8. The CDR3 runs 16 residues. Germline values: CDR1 ENHRY, CDR2 SYGVKD. The CDR3, as DNA: TGTGCCATCAGTGAGCTGGCGGGAGGGCCGGGAGAGACCCAGTACTTC. Translation: CAISELAGGPGETQYF.

The chain couples TRBV7-2 to TRBJ2-1; 11 bases agree with TRBD2. With 1 base clipped from V and 5 bases from J, the junction kept 7 bases outside the gene matches. CDR3 length: 17 residues. Per germline, CDR1 SGHTA and CDR2 FQGNSA. The CDR3, as DNA: TGTGCCAGCAGCTTAGGAGGCACTAGCGGGGGTAACAATGAGCAGTTCTTC. Its protein product is CASSLGGTSGGNNEQFF.

The chain combines TRBV27 with TRBJ1-2; no firm D call. This CDR3 spans 13 amino acids. Trimming stripped 1 base from V and 6 bases from J, with 9 bases between. CDR1 and CDR2 (germline): MNHEY, SMNVEV (reference sequence). In DNA form, the CDR3 reads TGTGCCAGCAGTTTATGGGAGGGTCATGGCTACACCTTC. This translates into CASSLWEGHGYTF.

The chain recombines TRBV6-5 with TRBJ2-7; maybe TRBD1 (6 bases). The V end lost 2 bases, the J end lost 3 bases, and 17 bases lay between the germline ends. CDR1 and CDR2 (germline): MNHEY, SVGAGI. The CDR3 contains 16 residues. CDR3 DNA sequence: TGTGCCAGCAGTTACCACAGGGCCCCAGTGAGCTACGAGCAGTACTTC. It encodes CASSYHRAPVSYEQYF.

This clonotype came up a few times. The chain couples TRBV3-1 to TRBJ2-1; 8 bases are a match to TRBD2. This CDR3 is built from 17 residues. In germline, CDR1 is LGHDT, CDR2 YNNKEL (reference sequence). V was pared by 4 bases and J by 0 bases, with 8 bases of the junction left unmatched. The CDR3 region has the DNA TGTGCCAGCAGCCCTAGGGCCGGGAGGGCCTCCTACAATGAGCAGTTCTTC. Residues: CASSPRAGRASYNEQFF.

The table lists this clonotype with a few counts. The chain carries TRBV28 and TRBJ2-7, with a possible D match to TRBD1 (5 bases). Germline CDR1 reads MDHEN; CDR2 reads SYDVKM. The V end was cut by 3 bases, the J end by 6 bases, with 21 bases between. CDR3 size: 16 residues. CDR3: CASSFLGLNPLTEQYF. In nucleotides, the CDR3 is TGTGCCAGCAGTTTTCTGGGGCTTAACCCTTTGACCGAGCAGTACTTC.

In its sample, this clonotype was seen a few times. The chain carries TRBV4-3 and TRBJ2-7; no clear D. This CDR3 has 13 residues. Germline V gene data show CDR1 as LGHNA and CDR2 as YSLEER. Trimming left V 3 bases short and J 1 base short, with 7 bases between. CDR3 residues: CASSHQISYEQYF. CDR3 coding DNA: TGCGCCAGCAGCCACCAGATTTCCTACGAGCAGTACTTC.

The CDR3 nucleotides are TGTGCCAGCAGCCTGCAGGGGTTAAGCAATCAGCCCCAGCATTTT. Encoded protein: CASSLQGLSNQPQHF. The J gene is TRBJ1-5, the V gene TRBV3-1; weak D call: TRBD1 (6 bases). CDR1 and CDR2 (germline): LGHDT, YNNKEL (reference sequence). The CDR3 has 15 amino acids. With 4 bases removed from V and 1 base from J, the gap between germline ends came to 11 bases.

This clonotype was seen a few times. The chain joins TRBV13 to TRBJ2-1; 11 bases fit TRBD2. Unmatched junction bases numbered 4, after V lost 3 bases and J lost 12 bases. This CDR3 has 13 amino acids. In germline, CDR1 is PRHDT, CDR2 FYEKMQ (reference sequence). CDR3 amino acids: CASSFTSGRRQFF. The DNA of the CDR3 is TGTGCCAGCAGCTTTACTAGCGGGAGAAGGCAGTTCTTC.

In this sample, this clonotype turned up many times. The chain employs TRBV9 and TRBJ2-1, with 10 bases aligning to TRBD2. CDR1 SGDLS and CDR2 YYNGEE come from the germline V gene. V was pared by 1 base and J by 9 bases, with 7 bases of the junction left unmatched. This CDR3 has 15 residues. Here the CDR3 reads CASSVSGRGDGEQFF. The DNA of the CDR3 is TGTGCCAGCAGCGTAAGCGGGAGGGGGGATGGTGAGCAGTTCTTC.

At least ten counts were recorded for this clonotype. The chain has TRBV9 and TRBJ1-1; D not certain. The germline gives CDR1 SGDLS, CDR2 YYNGEE. The CDR3 is made up of 15 amino acids. V was shortened by 4 bases and J by 5 bases, with 18 bases between the two germline ends. For the CDR3, the DNA is TGTGCCAGCAGCCCTACTAACATGGGATGGACTGAAGCTTTCTTT. Translating gives CASSPTNMGWTEAFF.

This clonotype was seen more than once but under ten times. The CDR3 loop reads CASSSPGGMQYF. The DNA for the CDR3 is TGTGCCAGCAGCTCCCCCGGGGGGATGCAGTATTTT. V usage is TRBV7-3 and J usage is TRBJ2-3; TRBD2 matches 7 bases. CDR3 length equals 12 residues. From germline, CDR1 is SGHTA and CDR2 FQGTGA. The junction had 6 bases not matched to a gene; V was cut back by 4 bases and J by 11 bases.

This clonotype was seen at least ten times. The chain carries TRBV25-1 and TRBJ2-1; TRBD2 matches at 13 bases. The CDR3 runs to 15 residues. Unmatched junction bases numbered 5, after V lost 6 bases and J lost 6 bases. The germline V gene encodes CDR1 MGHDK and CDR2 SYGVNS. For the CDR3, the DNA is TGTGCCAGCAGACCGGGACTAGCGGGAACCAATGAGCAGTTCTTC. This gives the protein CASRPGLAGTNEQFF.

In this sample, this clonotype turned up many times. V is TRBV20-1 and J is TRBJ2-5; weak D call: TRBD2 (5 bases). The CDR3 sequence is 12 residues long. Between the trimmed V and J ends, which lost 3 bases and 9 bases, there was a span of 14 bases. Germline CDR1 DFQATT, CDR2 SNEGSKA (reference sequence). The CDR3 reads CSASGSLGAQYF. The CDR3 DNA reads TGCAGTGCTAGTGGTAGCCTCGGGGCCCAGTACTTC.

The table lists this clonotype with a count of one. This could be a read error, since a much larger clone is one nucleotide away. The chain joins TRBV15 to TRBJ2-7, with D unresolved. Germline V gives CDR1 LNHNV, CDR2 YYDKDF (reference sequence). CDR3 length: 14 residues. The CDR3 region is CATSRDWGFYERYF. The CDR3 DNA follows: TGTGCCACCAGCAGAGATTGGGGATTCTACGAGCGGTACTTC.

This clonotype was seen a handful of times. The chain links TRBV7-2 to TRBJ2-5; maybe TRBD1 (6 bases). V gave up 7 bases and J gave up 0 bases, with 18 bases separating them. Germline V gene sequence: CDR1 SGHTA, CDR2 FQGNSA. The CDR3 runs to 16 residues. CDR3 DNA sequence: TGTGCCAGCAACCTTTTTCCAAGGGGGTACCAAGAGACCCAGTACTTC. Encoded protein: CASNLFPRGYQETQYF.

V gene TRBV5-1 combines with J gene TRBJ1-3; D possibly corresponds to TRBD1 (5 bases). The CDR3 totals 16 residues. The germline V gene encodes CDR1 SGHRS and CDR2 YFSETQ. Trimming pared 4 bases from V and 1 base from J, leaving 15 bases between. CDR3 protein: CASSRYLTDSGNTIYF. The CDR3 region has the DNA TGCGCCAGCAGCCGATACCTGACAGATTCTGGAAACACCATATATTTT.

This clonotype has just a few counts. In DNA form, the CDR3 reads TGCAGCGTTGGGGAGGCTTGGACAGATACGCAGTATTTT. It is translated as CSVGEAWTDTQYF. The rearrangement joins TRBV29-1 to TRBJ2-3; D may be TRBD2 (6 bases). V was pared by 4 bases and J by 3 bases, with 11 bases between. The germline V gene has CDR1 SQVTM and CDR2 ANQGSEA. This CDR3 has 13 residues.

This clonotype came up a few times. This chain connects TRBV27 to TRBJ2-3; weak D call: TRBD1 (6 bases). This CDR3 contains 14 residues. V was cut by 2 bases and J by 0 bases, with 6 bases left in between. Germline V CDR1 and CDR2: MNHEY, SMNVEV (reference sequence). The CDR3: CASSLQGSTDTQYF. CDR3 nucleotide sequence: TGTGCCAGCAGTTTACAGGGGAGCACAGATACGCAGTATTTT.

The sample holds a few counts of this clonotype. V and J are TRBV7-8 and TRBJ2-7; 7 bases are a match to TRBD2. CDR1 is SGHVS, CDR2 FQNEAQ, per germline. This CDR3 spans 14 amino acids. V was pared by 5 bases and J by 5 bases, with 9 bases of the junction left unmatched. CDR3 loop: CASSPGLGVHEQYF. The DNA for the CDR3 is TGTGCCAGCAGCCCCGGACTAGGGGTCCACGAGCAGTACTTC.

This clonotype has at least ten counts. The rearrangement joins TRBV11-2 to TRBJ2-1; 10 positions match TRBD1. J gave up 8 bases and V 4 bases, and 20 bases lay outside the gene matches. Germline V gives CDR1 SGHAT, CDR2 FQNNGV. CDR3 length: 19 amino acids. CDR3 residues: CASSSRLGSGTGDVHEQFF. CDR3 in DNA: TGTGCCAGCAGCTCTCGACTAGGCAGCGGGACAGGGGATGTACATGAGCAGTTCTTC.

In this sample, this clonotype turned up many times. V and J are TRBV5-1 and TRBJ2-5, with 9 nucleotides matching TRBD1. The CDR3 is 17 amino acids. Germline trimming cut 4 bases from V and 5 bases from J; bases unmatched to any gene: 15. CDR1 and CDR2 (germline): SGHRS, YFSETQ. CDR3 loop: CASSPLRDRDGRETQYF. The CDR3 bases are TGCGCCAGCAGCCCCTTACGGGACAGGGACGGACGGGAGACCCAGTACTTC. Complete variable domain (other parts from reference TRBV5-1 and TRBJ2-5): KAGVTQTPRYLIKTRGQQVTLSCSPISGHRSVSWYQQTPGQGLQFLFEYFSETQRNKGNFPGRFSGRQFSNSRSEMNVSTLELGDSALYLCASSPLRDRDGRETQYFGPGTRLLVL.

This clonotype was seen a few times. This chain links TRBV11-2 with TRBJ1-2; tentatively, D is TRBD1 (6 bases). The V gene's germline CDR1 is SGHAT and CDR2 FQNNGV. V lost 2 bases and J 0 bases, leaving 10 bases between the germline ends. The CDR3 totals 15 residues. In DNA, the CDR3 is TGTGCCAGCAGCTTAAAGGGGGGGGCTAACTATGGCTACACCTTC. Its translation is CASSLKGGANYGYTF.

This clonotype came up many times. CDR3 DNA sequence: TGTGCCAGCAGCTTAGTCGTGACAGGGGACTACGAGCAGTACTTC. Protein sequence: CASSLVVTGDYEQYF. The chain uses TRBV7-2 and TRBJ2-7, with 8 nucleotides matching TRBD1. V was pared by 1 base and J by 3 bases, with 5 bases of the junction left unmatched. The CDR3 is made up of 15 amino acids. Germline V CDR1 and CDR2: SGHTA, FQGNSA.